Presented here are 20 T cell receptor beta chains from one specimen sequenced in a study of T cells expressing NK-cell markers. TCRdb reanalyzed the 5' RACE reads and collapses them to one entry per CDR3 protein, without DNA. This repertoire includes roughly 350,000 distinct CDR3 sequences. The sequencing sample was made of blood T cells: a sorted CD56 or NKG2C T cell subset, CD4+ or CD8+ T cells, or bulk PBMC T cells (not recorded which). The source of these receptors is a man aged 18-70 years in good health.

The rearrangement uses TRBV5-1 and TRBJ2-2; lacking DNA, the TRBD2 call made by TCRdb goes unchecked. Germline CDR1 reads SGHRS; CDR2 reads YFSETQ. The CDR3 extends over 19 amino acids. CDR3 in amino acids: CASSPTSGGSRSNTGELFF.

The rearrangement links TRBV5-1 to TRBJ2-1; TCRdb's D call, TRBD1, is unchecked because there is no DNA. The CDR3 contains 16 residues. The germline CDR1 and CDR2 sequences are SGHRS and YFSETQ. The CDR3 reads CASSLRGSGSYNEQFF. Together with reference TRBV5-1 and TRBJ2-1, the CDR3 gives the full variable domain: KAGVTQTPRYLIKTRGQQVTLSCSPISGHRSVSWYQQTPGQGLQFLFEYFSETQRNKGNFPGRFSGRQFSNSRSEMNVSTLELGDSALYLCASSLRGSGSYNEQFFGPGTRLTVL.

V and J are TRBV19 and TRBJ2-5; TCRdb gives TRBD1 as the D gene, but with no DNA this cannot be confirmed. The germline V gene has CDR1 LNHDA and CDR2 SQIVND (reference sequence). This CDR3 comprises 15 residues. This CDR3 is CASGPGQAKQETQYF.

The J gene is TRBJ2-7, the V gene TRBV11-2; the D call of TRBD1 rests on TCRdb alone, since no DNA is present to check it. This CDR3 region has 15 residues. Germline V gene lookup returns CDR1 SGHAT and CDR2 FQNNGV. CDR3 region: CASTSVGTDAYEQYF.

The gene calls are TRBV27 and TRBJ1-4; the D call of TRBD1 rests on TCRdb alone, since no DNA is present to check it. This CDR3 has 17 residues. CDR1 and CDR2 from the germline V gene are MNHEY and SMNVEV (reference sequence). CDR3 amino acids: CASSQTGDRSTNEKLFF.

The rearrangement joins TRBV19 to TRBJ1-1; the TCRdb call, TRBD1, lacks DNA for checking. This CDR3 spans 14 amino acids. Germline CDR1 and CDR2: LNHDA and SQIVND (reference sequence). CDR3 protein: CASSIGGMNTEAFF.

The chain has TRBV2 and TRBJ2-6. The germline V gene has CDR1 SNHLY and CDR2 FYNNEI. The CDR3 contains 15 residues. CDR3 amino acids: CASRTASSGANVLTF.

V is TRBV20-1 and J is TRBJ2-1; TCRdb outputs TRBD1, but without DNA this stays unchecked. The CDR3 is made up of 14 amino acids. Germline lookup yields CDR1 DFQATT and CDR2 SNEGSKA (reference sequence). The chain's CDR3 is CSARDLRGGGEQFF.

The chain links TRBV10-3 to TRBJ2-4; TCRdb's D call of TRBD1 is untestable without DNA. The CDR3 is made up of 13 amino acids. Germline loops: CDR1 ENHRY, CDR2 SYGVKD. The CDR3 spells CAGRRQGENIQYF.

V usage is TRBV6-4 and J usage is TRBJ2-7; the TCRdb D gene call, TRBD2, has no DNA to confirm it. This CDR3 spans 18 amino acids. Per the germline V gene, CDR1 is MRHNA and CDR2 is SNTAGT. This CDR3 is CASSDKQRGIYLPYEQYF.

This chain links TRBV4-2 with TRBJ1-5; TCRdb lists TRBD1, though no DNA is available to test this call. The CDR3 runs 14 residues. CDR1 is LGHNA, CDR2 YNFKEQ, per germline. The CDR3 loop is CASSRGQAGQPQHF.

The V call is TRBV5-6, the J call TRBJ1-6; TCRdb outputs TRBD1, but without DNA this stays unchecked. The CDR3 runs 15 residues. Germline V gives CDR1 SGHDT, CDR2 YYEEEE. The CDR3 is CASSFRRTGSSPLHF. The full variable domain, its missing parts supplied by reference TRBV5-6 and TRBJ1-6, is DAGVTQSPTHLIKTRGQQVTLRCSPKSGHDTVSWYQQALGQGPQFIFQYYEEEERQRGNFPDRFSGHQFPNYSSELNVNALLLGDSALYLCASSFRRTGSSPLHFGNGTRLTVT.

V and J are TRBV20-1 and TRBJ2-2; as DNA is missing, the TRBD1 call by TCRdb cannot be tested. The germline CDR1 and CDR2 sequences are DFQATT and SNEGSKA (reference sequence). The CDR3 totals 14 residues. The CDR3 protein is CSAPGGDAPGELFF.

CDR3 sequence: CASSSGTGELFF. The rearrangement joins TRBV12-3 or TRBV12-4 to TRBJ2-2. CDR3 length: 12 amino acids.

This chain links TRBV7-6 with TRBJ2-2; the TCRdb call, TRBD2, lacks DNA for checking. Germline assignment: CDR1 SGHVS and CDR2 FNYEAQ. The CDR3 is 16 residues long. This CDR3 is CASSLAPTSGFGELFF.

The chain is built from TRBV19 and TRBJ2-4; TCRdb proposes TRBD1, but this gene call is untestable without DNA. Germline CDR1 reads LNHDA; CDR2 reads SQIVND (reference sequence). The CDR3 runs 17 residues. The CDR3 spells CASSIEGLMLAKNIQYF.

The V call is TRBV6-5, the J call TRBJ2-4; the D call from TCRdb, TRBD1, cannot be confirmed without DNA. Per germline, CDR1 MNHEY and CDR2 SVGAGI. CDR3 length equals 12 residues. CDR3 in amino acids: CASEDRKNIQYF.

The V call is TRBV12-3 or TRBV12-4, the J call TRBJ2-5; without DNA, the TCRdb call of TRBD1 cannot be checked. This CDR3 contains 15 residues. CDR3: CASSFGTGTSVTQYF.

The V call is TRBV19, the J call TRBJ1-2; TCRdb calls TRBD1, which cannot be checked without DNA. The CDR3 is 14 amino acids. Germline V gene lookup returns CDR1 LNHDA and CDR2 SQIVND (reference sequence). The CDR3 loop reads CASSNGLGIGGYTF.

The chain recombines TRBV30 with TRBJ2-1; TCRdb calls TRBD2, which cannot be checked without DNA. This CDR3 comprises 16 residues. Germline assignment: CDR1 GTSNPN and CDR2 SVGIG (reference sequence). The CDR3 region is CAWSPRTSGVYGEQFF.